The sample holds one count of the clone carrying this TCR beta chain. Original handling: Estimates of nucleated cell counts were drawn from the amplification of reference gene primers. TCRdb's copy holds only in-frame clones and misses some; the assay was immunoSEQ multiplex PCR. Clone size and the V and J calls come from that table; the DNA yielded D and trimming. The table shows fewer than 85,000 clones, with around 88% occurring only once. The CDR3 totals 12 residues. This entry comes from a study of blood T cell repertoires in COVID-19. Study summary: Specimens from acute and convalescent COVID-19 originated in the United States, Italy and Spain. Sources were T cells, B-cell-depleted T cells, or PBMCs; the material itself was cDNA or gDNA.

The sample taken for sequencing was peripheral blood. The chain carries TRBV12-2 and TRBJ2-7; TRBD1, the D gene given by the table, was not confirmed from the DNA. TRBV12-2 is a pseudogene locus. This TCR was recovered from a woman in her fifties or sixties with acute or convalescent COVID-19. The CDR3 here is CASRLRGYEQYF. Written as DNA, the CDR3 is TGTGCAAGTCGCTTAAGGGGCTACGAGCAGTACTTC.